The entry that follows covers one T cell receptor beta chain sequence. As yet, its antigen is unknown. CDR1 and CDR2 from the germline V gene are SEHNR and FQNEAQ (reference sequence). The J segment lost 1 base and the V segment lost 1 base, leaving 6 bases of the junction unmatched. The CDR3 runs to 16 residues. Both 60 Vbeta primers and 13 Jbeta primers went into the PCR. Here immunoSEQ multiplex PCR was the method, and the copy in TCRdb shows in-frame clones only, minus some. The sample gives more than 140,000 clones, approximately 80% of which show up once; more than 1.5% is in the top ten. Samples came from healthy bone marrow donors. This sample was included in a study of cytomegalovirus exposure and HLA in healthy donors. Study-wide results and limits: In a later analysis, TCR beta V- and J-gene trimming showed a link to a missense DCLRE1C variant.

The sequencing sample was made of PBMCs. The clonotype comes from a woman aged 40 to 50 in good health and CMV-seronegative. This chain connects TRBV7-9 to TRBJ1-1, with TRBD1 identical over 7 bases. Written as DNA, the CDR3 is TGTGCCAGCAGCTTAGAGTGGGGGACAGCGAACACTGAAGCTTTCTTT. Protein product: CASSLEWGTANTEAFF.